Below are 24 T cell receptor beta chains sequenced from a single sample in a study of T cell repertoires in cytomegalovirus infection (dated by TCRdb to 2018 to 2020). TCRdb lists the instrument as Illumina HiSeq 1500. TCRdb's own reprocessing of the public reads used fastp at Q25 and MiXCR and kept productive beta chains. Rows with a matching CDR3 protein are joined into one entry that keeps the most common DNA and genes. This sample gives about 310,000 distinct CDR3 sequences in total; about 17% of them show up just once. The top ten hold around 11% of the sample. Sequenced material: PBMCs. These receptors were collected from a human donor in good health (CMV status not recorded). Some clones in this sample may be carry-over from other donors' samples.

Comment on this clonotype: A clone one base away is much larger, so this may be a read error. The chain is built from TRBV7-2 and TRBJ2-7; 7 bases are a match to TRBD1. With 7 bases clipped from V and 7 bases from J, the junction kept 13 bases outside the gene matches. Germline V lookup: CDR1 SGHTA, CDR2 FQGNSA. The CDR3 extends over 14 amino acids. The CDR3 DNA sequence: TGTGCCAGCACCCTGGGGTCCCAGGGACAGGAGCAGTACTTC. Protein sequence: CASTLGSQGQEQYF.

This chain connects TRBV5-6 to TRBJ1-6; D unresolved. This CDR3 region has 14 residues. Trimming took off 1 base at V and 12 bases at J, with 14 bases between the two ends. Germline CDR1 SGHDT, CDR2 YYEEEE. The CDR3 here is CASSLIDGVEPLHF. The CDR3 DNA reads TGTGCCAGCAGCTTGATCGACGGGGTAGAACCCCTCCACTTT.

This clonotype was counted only a few times. This sequence joins TRBV10-3 and TRBJ2-7; the D is unclear. The CDR3 consists of 15 residues. Deletions cut 0 bases from V and 0 bases from J, with 9 bases between. Germline loops: CDR1 ENHRY, CDR2 SYGVKD. This chain's CDR3 is CAISESHPSSYEQYF. The CDR3 DNA follows: TGTGCCATCAGTGAGTCTCATCCGAGCTCCTACGAGCAGTACTTC.

In its sample, this clonotype was seen many times. The chain joins TRBV11-2 to TRBJ1-1; D not certain. Germline CDR1 is SGHAT and CDR2 is FQNNGV. V was shortened by 0 bases and J by 7 bases, with 15 bases between the two germline ends. This CDR3 has 15 residues. The CDR3 loop reads CASSLDRWDPLEAFF. The CDR3 DNA sequence: TGTGCCAGCAGCTTAGATAGATGGGATCCCCTTGAAGCTTTCTTT.

The chain is built from TRBV19 and TRBJ1-2, with 9 bases that match TRBD1. V shed 2 bases, J shed 8 bases, and the junction held 9 bases outside the gene matches. The CDR3 covers 15 residues. The germline V gene has CDR1 LNHDA and CDR2 SQIVND (reference sequence). DNA of the CDR3: TGTGCCAGTAGTATACGACCGGGACAGGGAGAAGGCTACACCTTC. This sequence encodes CASSIRPGQGEGYTF.

Only a few counts were recorded for this clonotype. V is TRBV7-6 and J is TRBJ2-1; TRBD2 matches 9 bases. J lost 7 bases, V lost 2 bases, and 6 bases had no gene match. Germline V gene sequence: CDR1 SGHVS, CDR2 FNYEAQ. The CDR3 covers 15 residues. CDR3 in amino acids: CASSLRRGGENEQFF. The CDR3 DNA is TGTGCCAGCAGCTTAAGGCGGGGGGGCGAAAATGAGCAGTTCTTC. The variable domain in full, completed from reference TRBV7-6 and TRBJ2-1, reads GAGVSQSPRYKVTKRGQDVALRCDPISGHVSLYWYRQALGQGPEFLTYFNYEAQQDKSGLPNDRFSAERPEGSISTLTIQRTEQRDSAMYRCASSLRRGGENEQFFGPGTRLTVL.

Many counts were recorded for this clonotype. V usage is TRBV7-2 and J usage is TRBJ2-3; 10 bases line up with TRBD1. Per the germline V gene, CDR1 is SGHTA and CDR2 is FQGNSA. This CDR3 comprises 14 residues. V dropped 7 bases and J dropped 5; count of bases not matched to a gene: 6. The CDR3 loop is CASNDRGLGDTQYF. In DNA form, the CDR3 reads TGTGCCAGCAACGACAGGGGGCTGGGAGATACGCAGTATTTT. Looking up the rest from reference TRBV7-2 and TRBJ2-3 gives the full variable domain: GAGVSQSPSNKVTEKGKDVELRCDPISGHTALYWYRQSLGQGLEFLIYFQGNSAPDKSGLPSDRFSAERTGGSVSTLTIQRTQQEDSAVYLCASNDRGLGDTQYFGPGTRLTVL.

In this sample, this clonotype turned up many times. V gene TRBV20-1 combines with J gene TRBJ1-4; D is uncertain. Germline V CDR1 and CDR2: DFQATT, SNEGSKA (reference sequence). The CDR3 extends over 13 amino acids. Trimming removed 6 bases at V and 8 bases at J, with 16 bases between. The CDR3 reads CSAPVLGLEKLFF. The DNA of the CDR3 is TGCAGTGCCCCCGTTTTAGGGCTCGAAAAACTGTTTTTT.

This chain links TRBV28 with TRBJ1-1, with TRBD1 identical over 8 bases. The V segment lost 3 bases and the J segment 5 bases; nucleotides outside the gene matches: 17. Germline V lookup: CDR1 MDHEN, CDR2 SYDVKM. The CDR3 is made up of 18 amino acids. Here the CDR3 reads CASSFKPWDRLRGTEAFF. Here the CDR3 DNA reads TGTGCCAGCAGTTTCAAGCCCTGGGACAGGCTCAGGGGAACTGAAGCTTTCTTT.

The rearrangement joins TRBV11-2 to TRBJ1-1; TRBD1 matches 7 bases. Germline V CDR1 and CDR2: SGHAT, FQNNGV. The V and J ends lost 5 bases and 1 base, in that order; junction bases with no gene match: 13. The CDR3 is 17 amino acids. The CDR3 DNA reads TGTGCCAGCAGCCCCCGTCCCGGGACAGCCAGGAACACTGAAGCTTTCTTT. This gives the protein CASSPRPGTARNTEAFF.

This clonotype was seen only a few times. The gene calls are TRBV4-2 and TRBJ1-5; 8 bases fit TRBD1. Germline CDR1 is LGHNA and CDR2 is YNFKEQ. V shed 2 bases and J 5 bases; nucleotides not matched to a gene: 5. This CDR3 comprises 15 residues. Here the CDR3 reads CASSQFQGADQPQHF. CDR3 DNA sequence: TGTGCCAGCAGCCAATTTCAGGGGGCGGATCAGCCCCAGCATTTT.

The table lists this clonotype with many counts. The chain links TRBV7-2 to TRBJ2-5, with 11 bases fitting TRBD2. Germline-derived CDR1 and CDR2 are SGHTA and FQGNSA. V lost 2 bases to trimming and J lost 4 bases; unmatched junction nucleotides: 9. The CDR3 is made up of 17 amino acids. The CDR3 loop reads CASSLRRLAGGGETQYF. In DNA, the CDR3 is TGTGCCAGCAGCTTACGGCGGCTAGCGGGGGGCGGAGAGACCCAGTACTTC.

This clonotype was recorded many times. The genes are TRBV7-2 and TRBJ2-7; D possibly matches TRBD1 or TRBD2 (5 bases each). Germline loops: CDR1 SGHTA, CDR2 FQGNSA. Between the trimmed V and J ends, which lost 2 bases and 3 bases, there was a span of 11 bases. This CDR3 is built from 14 residues. The CDR3: CASSLNRDGYEQYF. DNA for the CDR3: TGTGCCAGCAGCTTAAACCGGGACGGCTACGAGCAGTACTTC.

This clonotype was seen ten or more times. The chain joins TRBV5-1 to TRBJ2-3; maybe TRBD1 (6 bases). This CDR3 is built from 15 residues. Germline CDR1 SGHRS, CDR2 YFSETQ. V was cut by 0 bases and J by 3 bases, with 11 bases left in between. The CDR3 sequence is CASSLGGLLTDTQYF. CDR3 DNA sequence: TGCGCCAGCAGCTTGGGGGGGCTGTTGACAGATACGCAGTATTTT.

This clonotype was seen more than once but under ten times. V usage is TRBV7-9 and J usage is TRBJ2-5, with a weak D call TRBD1 (6 bases). This CDR3 comprises 13 residues. V was shortened by 4 bases and J by 5 bases, with 11 bases between the two germline ends. Germline V lookup: CDR1 SEHNR, CDR2 FQNEAQ (reference sequence). CDR3 in amino acids: CASSSTGIETQYF. In DNA form, the CDR3 reads TGTGCCAGCAGCTCGACAGGTATCGAGACCCAGTACTTC.

This clonotype was found a few times. The genes are TRBV29-1 and TRBJ1-2; D perhaps matches TRBD1 (5 bases). The germline gives CDR1 SQVTM, CDR2 ANQGSEA. The CDR3 consists of 15 residues. Trimming pared 3 bases from V and 4 bases from J, leaving 18 bases between. The CDR3 loop reads CSVDIPSGGRYGYTF. The CDR3 DNA reads as TGCAGCGTTGATATCCCCTCTGGGGGTCGCTATGGCTACACCTTC.

This clonotype was picked up many times. The V call is TRBV11-3, the J call TRBJ2-7, with D possibly TRBD1 on 6 matching bases. V gave up 3 bases and J gave up 6 bases, with 12 bases separating them. The CDR3 extends over 13 amino acids. Germline lookup yields CDR1 SGHNT and CDR2 YENEEA. CDR3 sequence (DNA): TGTGCCAGCAGCTTGCAGGGGCCGGCCGAGCAGTACTTC. Protein sequence: CASSLQGPAEQYF.

This clonotype was seen at least ten times. V usage is TRBV7-8 and J usage is TRBJ2-3, with D possibly being TRBD2 (6 bases). With 5 bases removed from V and 5 bases from J, the gap between germline ends came to 23 bases. The CDR3 totals 17 residues. Per germline, CDR1 SGHVS and CDR2 FQNEAQ. The DNA of the CDR3 is TGTGCCAGCAGCCCTAGGTTGGTGGCGGAGGGAGGAGATACGCAGTATTTT. Translated, it gives CASSPRLVAEGGDTQYF.

This clonotype was seen repeatedly, ten times or more. The V and J genes are TRBV7-8 and TRBJ2-7, with 9 bases fitting TRBD1. Trimming at V came to 5 bases and at J to 2 bases, leaving 7 bases not matched to a gene. CDR1 SGHVS and CDR2 FQNEAQ come from the germline V gene. The CDR3 consists of 15 residues. This chain's CDR3 is CASSGPGQGPYEQYF. CDR3 nucleotides: TGTGCCAGCAGCGGGCCGGGACAGGGCCCCTACGAGCAGTACTTC.

This clonotype has a handful of counts. V is TRBV4-1 and J is TRBJ2-7; 7 bases are a match to TRBD1. Germline lookup yields CDR1 MGHRA and CDR2 YSYEKL. J lost 4 bases, V lost 3 bases, and 9 bases had no gene match. The CDR3 is made up of 15 amino acids. The CDR3 DNA reads as TGCGCCAGCAGCCAGAGACAGGGTTCGACATACGAGCAGTACTTC. As protein: CASSQRQGSTYEQYF.

In its sample, this clonotype was seen many times. The V gene is TRBV6-1, the J gene TRBJ1-1; tentative D call: TRBD1 (6 bases). Trimming stripped 6 bases from V and 3 bases from J, with 17 bases between. The CDR3 is made up of 15 amino acids. The germline V gene encodes CDR1 MNHNS and CDR2 SASEGT. The chain's CDR3 is CASRLGAGVDTEAFF. CDR3 DNA sequence: TGTGCCAGCAGGTTGGGGGCTGGTGTGGACACTGAAGCTTTCTTT.

This clonotype occurred a few times. This chain joins TRBV2 and TRBJ1-3; no clear D. The V gene lost 0 bases and the J gene lost 9 bases, with 6 bases spanning the gap. CDR3 length equals 12 residues. Germline values: CDR1 SNHLY, CDR2 FYNNEI. The CDR3 loop reads CASSEAPGTIYF. As DNA, the CDR3 is TGTGCCAGCAGTGAAGCGCCTGGCACCATATATTTT. Full variable domain (remainder filled in from reference TRBV2 and TRBJ1-3): EPEVTQTPSHQVTQMGQEVILRCVPISNHLYFYWYRQILGQKVEFLVSFYNNEISEKSEIFDDQFSVERPDGSNFTLKIRSTKLEDSAMYFCASSEAPGTIYFGEGSWLTVV.

The chain carries TRBV19 and TRBJ2-4; D gene ambiguous. V gave up 7 bases and J gave up 0 bases, with 10 bases separating them. The CDR3 runs 14 residues. CDR1 and CDR2 from the germline V gene are LNHDA and SQIVND (reference sequence). Written as DNA, the CDR3 is TGTGCCAGTATAGACACTTCAGCCAAAAACATTCAGTACTTC. Protein sequence: CASIDTSAKNIQYF.

The chain links TRBV10-3 to TRBJ2-7; perhaps TRBD1 as D (6 bases). The ends were cut back, 0 bases at V and 2 bases at J, with 8 bases in the middle. Germline V CDR1 and CDR2: ENHRY, SYGVKD. The CDR3 length is 14 residues. CDR3: CAISESTGPYEQYF. DNA for the CDR3: TGTGCCATCAGTGAGTCTACAGGGCCCTACGAGCAGTACTTC.